The rows below give T cell receptor beta chains drawn from one sample of a study of OX40 agonist ivuxolimab in advanced cancers. The protocol was immunoSEQ multiplex PCR, while the TCRdb copy is restricted to in-frame clones and leaves out a portion. The sample has 30,000 to 40,000 clones; about nine tenths are singletons. Sequencing used CD4+ or CD8+ T cells sorted from blood, obtained in a trial of the OX40 agonist ivuxolimab. The receptors stem from an adult with an advanced solid tumor such as melanoma, head and neck, liver or kidney cancer. CDR3s include the opening cysteine and the closing phenylalanine or tryptophan. Fields, in order: clone size, V gene, J gene, D gene, CDR3 protein, CDR3 DNA. D genes are given only for firm matches. Size values are once, few and many counts, or a class for expanded clones, and some rows have none.

size: -
V: TRBV4-3
J: TRBJ2-5
D: -
CDR3: CASSPRTQETQYF
DNA: TGCGCCAGCAGCCCTCGCACCCAAGAGACCCAGTACTTC

size: -
V: TRBV28
J: TRBJ1-2
D: -
CDR3: CASRIRAFYGYTF
DNA: TGTGCCAGCAGAATAAGAGCTTTCTATGGCTACACCTTC

size: -
V: TRBV11-3
J: TRBJ2-2
D: TRBD1
CDR3: CASSPRTGGEGELFF
DNA: TGTGCCAGCAGCCCCCGTACAGGGGGCGAGGGGGAGCTGTTTTTT

size: -
V: TRBV30
J: TRBJ1-2
D: TRBD1
CDR3: CAWSTPPGQGRGGYTF
DNA: TGTGCCTGGAGTACTCCACCGGGACAGGGAAGGGGTGGCTACACCTTC

size: few
V: TRBV2
J: TRBJ1-4
D: -
CDR3: CASSVYEGNNEKLFF
DNA: TGTGCCAGCAGTGTGTATGAGGGGAATAATGAAAAACTGTTTTTT

size: -
V: TRBV2
J: TRBJ2-5
D: TRBD2
CDR3: CASSEARLREGQETQYF
DNA: TGTGCCAGCAGTGAAGCGCGCTTGCGGGAGGGCCAGGAGACCCAGTACTTC

size: -
V: TRBV7-2
J: TRBJ1-1
D: TRBD1
CDR3: CASSSLDRGGTEAFF
DNA: TGTGCCAGCAGCTCACTCGACAGGGGAGGGACTGAAGCTTTCTTT

size: few
V: TRBV10-3
J: TRBJ2-1
D: -
CDR3: CAISESYNEQFF
DNA: TGTGCCATCAGTGAGAGTTACAATGAGCAGTTCTTC

size: -
V: TRBV5-1
J: TRBJ2-3
D: TRBD2
CDR3: CASSWGAGGSYTDTQYF
DNA: TGCGCCAGCAGCTGGGGAGCGGGAGGTTCTTACACAGATACGCAGTATTTT

size: once
V: TRBV5-4
J: TRBJ2-5
D: TRBD2
CDR3: CASSLGAGGPQETQYF
DNA: TGTGCCAGCAGCTTGGGGGCGGGAGGGCCGCAGGAGACCCAGTACTTC

size: -
V: TRBV15
J: TRBJ2-7
D: -
CDR3: CATSRDADSYEQYF
DNA: TGTGCCACCAGCAGAGATGCGGATTCCTACGAGCAGTACTTC

size: -
V: TRBV11-2
J: TRBJ1-4
D: -
CDR3: CASTIQGGRTNEKLFF
DNA: TGTGCCAGCACCATACAGGGAGGGAGAACTAATGAAAAACTGTTTTTT

size: -
V: TRBV7-9
J: TRBJ2-7
D: -
CDR3: CALGGMQYKQYF
DNA: TGTGCCCTGGGGGGAATGCAATATAAGCAGTACTTC

size: -
V: TRBV7-8
J: TRBJ2-1
D: -
CDR3: CASRHSRQRLYNEQFF
DNA: TGTGCCAGCAGGCACAGCCGACAGAGACTTTACAATGAGCAGTTCTTC

size: -
V: TRBV10-3
J: TRBJ2-5
D: TRBD2
CDR3: CAISPTVGREGTETQYF
DNA: TGTGCCATCAGTCCGACCGTAGGGAGGGAGGGGACAGAGACCCAGTACTTC

size: -
V: TRBV7-9
J: TRBJ2-3
D: TRBD2
CDR3: CASSLGALAGGPDTQYF
DNA: TGTGCCAGCAGCTTAGGGGCCCTAGCGGGAGGGCCAGATACGCAGTATTTT

size: -
V: TRBV7-9
J: TRBJ2-6
D: TRBD1
CDR3: CAPADRGTGANVLTF
DNA: TGTGCCCCGGCGGACAGGGGAACTGGGGCCAACGTCCTGACTTTC

size: once
V: TRBV2
J: TRBJ2-7
D: TRBD1
CDR3: CASLTGFSYEQYF
DNA: TGTGCCAGCCTGACAGGGTTCTCCTACGAGCAATACTTC

size: -
V: TRBV27
J: TRBJ2-5
D: -
CDR3: CASSPNGDPGMTQYF
DNA: TGTGCCAGCAGTCCCAACGGGGACCCGGGGATGACCCAGTACTTC

size: -
V: TRBV18
J: TRBJ2-7
D: -
CDR3: CASSPLSAGLQTDEQYF
DNA: TGTGCCAGCTCACCACTCTCAGCAGGCCTTCAAACGGACGAGCAGTACTTC

size: once
V: TRBV19
J: TRBJ2-2
D: TRBD2
CDR3: CASRTASGGTGELFF
DNA: TGTGCCAGTCGGACGGCTAGCGGGGGTACCGGGGAGCTGTTTTTT

size: -
V: TRBV7-9
J: TRBJ2-1
D: -
CDR3: CASSPGHGGEQFF
DNA: TGTGCCAGCAGCCCAGGACATGGGGGTGAGCAGTTCTTC

size: -
V: TRBV15
J: TRBJ1-1
D: -
CDR3: CATSRDVRSNTEAFF
DNA: TGTGCCACCAGCAGAGATGTGCGCAGTAACACTGAAGCTTTCTTT